This note documents a single TCR beta chain sequence. This specimen belongs to a study of blood T cell repertoires in COVID-19. Across the study: Spain, Italy and the United States supplied samples that represented acute and convalescent COVID-19. T cells, B-cell-depleted T cells, or PBMCs supplied cDNA or gDNA.

In the authors' methods: Reference gene primers were amplified, and this amplification served to estimate nucleated cell counts. Libraries were prepared by immunoSEQ multiplex PCR; TCRdb keeps only in-frame clonotypes and omits some of them. Clone size and the V and J calls come from that table; the DNA yielded D and trimming. The sample includes roughly 99,000 clones, 81% of them seen just once. Sequencing input: peripheral blood. The TCR originated in a woman at least 80 years old with acute or convalescent COVID-19.

As DNA, the CDR3 is TGTGCCAGCGGGCCCACAGGGGGGACTGAAGCTTTCTTT. Translation: CASGPTGGTEAFF. V gene TRBV2 combines with J gene TRBJ1-1; 8 bases agree with TRBD1. Germline CDR1 and CDR2: SNHLY and FYNNEI. The length of the CDR3 is 13 residues. V lost 8 bases and J lost 5; bases outside the gene matches: 7. The full variable domain, with the rest looked up from reference TRBV2 and TRBJ1-1, is EPEVTQTPSHQVTQMGQEVILRCVPISNHLYFYWYRQILGQKVEFLVSFYNNEISEKSEIFDDQFSVERPDGSNFTLKIRSTKLEDSAMYFCASGPTGGTEAFFGQGTRLTVV.